The next 21 T cell receptor beta chains were all read from a single sample in a study of T-cell reconstitution after alpha-beta-depleted transplantation in children. A TCRbeta library incorporating unique molecular identifiers was prepared. TCRdb fed the PCR reads into MiXCR, producing one record per CDR3 protein. The repertoire holds 440,000 or so distinct CDR3 sequences, with roughly 11% as singletons. This sample comprised PBMCs from the stem cell graft donor, obtained from the stem cell graft. The receptors originated from a human donor who donated a stem cell graft to a child with acute myeloid leukemia.

J is TRBJ2-5 and V is TRBV25-1, with D perhaps being TRBD1 or TRBD2 (6 bases each). V was cut by 5 bases and J by 7 bases, with 17 bases left in between. This CDR3 comprises 14 residues. Germline V CDR1 and CDR2: MGHDK, SYGVNS. The CDR3 DNA follows: TGTGCCAGCAGTCGAGGAGGGGGGCCCGGGACCCAGTACTTC. Translating gives CASSRGGGPGTQYF.

Ten or more counts support this clonotype. V gene TRBV29-1 combines with J gene TRBJ1-2; D unclear. CDR1 SQVTM and CDR2 ANQGSEA come from the germline V gene. The length of the CDR3 is 16 residues. V lost 0 bases and J 8 bases, leaving 22 bases between the germline ends. CDR3 protein: CSVEDVFAAATLGYTF. In DNA, the CDR3 is TGCAGCGTTGAAGATGTTTTCGCGGCAGCCACTTTGGGCTACACCTTC.

This clonotype occurred many times. CDR3 residues: CASSNGLRGLRTDTQYF. As DNA, the CDR3 is TGTGCCAGCAGCAACGGACTCAGGGGGCTGAGGACAGATACGCAGTATTTT. This chain uses TRBV7-9 with TRBJ2-3, with 8 bases lining up with TRBD1. This CDR3 comprises 17 residues. Germline V gives CDR1 SEHNR, CDR2 FQNEAQ (reference sequence). The V and J ends lost 5 bases and 3 bases, in that order; junction bases with no gene match: 13.

This clonotype was found many times. The rearrangement joins TRBV5-5 to TRBJ1-5; D call uncertain. Trimming left V 1 base short and J 0 bases short, with 11 bases between. This CDR3 spans 16 amino acids. The germline CDR1 and CDR2 sequences are SGHKS and YYEKEE (reference sequence). The CDR3: CASSLRAGDSNQPQHF. CDR3 nucleotide sequence: TGTGCCAGCAGCTTGCGTGCCGGCGATAGCAATCAGCCCCAGCATTTT.

The chain recombines TRBV29-1 with TRBJ2-1; D not certain. V lost 4 bases and J lost 0, with 10 bases in between. Germline CDR1 reads SQVTM; CDR2 reads ANQGSEA. This CDR3 has 14 amino acids. The CDR3, as DNA: TGCAGCGTTGTTTTCGGAAACTCCTACAATGAGCAGTTCTTC. The encoded protein is CSVVFGNSYNEQFF.

This clonotype was observed many times. The chain joins TRBV6-1 to TRBJ2-2, with D maybe TRBD2 (6 bases). Trimming cost V 8 bases and J 3 bases, with 19 bases left between them. CDR1 and CDR2 from the germline V gene are MNHNS and SASEGT. This CDR3 comprises 16 residues. In DNA, the CDR3 is TGTGCCAGCGGACCCCCGGAGGGGCGCGACACCGGGGAGCTGTTTTTT. Amino acid sequence: CASGPPEGRDTGELFF.

This clonotype was seen only a few times. This rearrangement joins TRBV27 to TRBJ2-4; 9 bases map to TRBD1. The CDR3 totals 13 residues. With 4 bases clipped from V and 7 bases from J, the junction kept 2 bases outside the gene matches. Germline V CDR1 and CDR2: MNHEY, SMNVEV (reference sequence). In DNA, the CDR3 is TGTGCCAGCAGTTCCGGACAGGGGAACATTCAGTACTTC. Protein: CASSSGQGNIQYF.

This clonotype occurred many times. The chain combines TRBV7-9 with TRBJ1-3, with TRBD1 matching over 9 bases. Trimming took 5 bases from V and 6 from J; bases not matched to a gene: 5. CDR1 is SEHNR and CDR2 is FQNEAQ in the germline V gene (reference sequence). This CDR3 comprises 14 residues. The CDR3 DNA reads TGTGCCAGCAGCGAGGACAGGGGTGCAAACACCATATATTTT. This sequence encodes CASSEDRGANTIYF.

The J gene is TRBJ2-7, the V gene TRBV6-5, with D hard to call. Germline-derived CDR1 and CDR2 are MNHEY and SVGAGI. Trimming removed 6 bases from V and 3 bases from J, with 6 bases in between. This CDR3 has 11 amino acids. The CDR3 DNA is TGTGCCAGCAGGAACGTCTACGAGCAGTACTTC. Translation gives CASRNVYEQYF.

The chain has TRBV6-2 or TRBV6-3 and TRBJ2-1; D not resolved. The CDR3 is made up of 11 amino acids. V lost 7 bases and J lost 6, with 7 bases in between. Germline CDR1 MNHEY, CDR2 SVGEGT. Written as DNA, the CDR3 is TGTGCCAGCATGTATAGCAATGAGCAGTTCTTC. It yields the protein CASMYSNEQFF.

This clonotype was seen many times. The rearrangement links TRBV20-1 to TRBJ2-5; perhaps TRBD1 as D (7 bases). Germline V gene lookup returns CDR1 DFQATT and CDR2 SNEGSKA (reference sequence). V was trimmed by 6 bases and J by 0 bases, leaving 17 bases between them. The CDR3 consists of 15 residues. CDR3 in amino acids: CSAITGAGYQETQYF. The CDR3 DNA is TGCAGTGCAATAACAGGGGCGGGATACCAAGAGACCCAGTACTTC.

The rearrangement uses TRBV9 and TRBJ1-3, with a tentative D call TRBD1 (5 bases). The CDR3 runs 16 residues. Trimming left V 0 bases short and J 0 bases short, with 10 bases between. Germline V gene lookup returns CDR1 SGDLS and CDR2 YYNGEE. The CDR3 protein is CASSVGGTPSGNTIYF. The CDR3 DNA sequence: TGTGCCAGCAGCGTAGGGGGCACTCCCTCTGGAAACACCATATATTTT. Complete variable domain (other parts from reference TRBV9 and TRBJ1-3): DSGVTQTPKHLITATGQRVTLRCSPRSGDLSVYWYQQSLDQGLQFLIQYYNGEERAKGNILERFSAQQFPDLHSELNLSSLELGDSALYFCASSVGGTPSGNTIYFGEGSWLTVV.

The genes are TRBV5-1 and TRBJ2-1; no clear D. With 0 bases removed from V and 7 bases from J, the gap between germline ends came to 8 bases. This CDR3 is built from 13 residues. Per the germline V gene, CDR1 is SGHRS and CDR2 is YFSETQ. As DNA, the CDR3 is TGCGCCAGCAGCTTGGGTCCAGAGAATGAGCAGTTCTTC. This gives the protein CASSLGPENEQFF.

This clonotype was counted many times. This chain links TRBV6-4 with TRBJ1-2; D not certain. The CDR3 runs to 16 residues. The germline V gene encodes CDR1 MRHNA and CDR2 SNTAGT. Trimming cost V 0 bases and J 6 bases, with 17 bases left between them. The CDR3 coding sequence is TGTGCCAGCAGTGACTCGGAGTCCCCGGGCTCGGATGGCTACACCTTC. It yields the protein CASSDSESPGSDGYTF.

The gene calls are TRBV6-1 and TRBJ2-4; 11 nucleotides align to TRBD1. Looked up from germline, CDR1 is MNHNS and CDR2 is SASEGT. This CDR3 comprises 14 residues. V was pared by 6 bases and J by 9 bases, with 7 bases of the junction left unmatched. CDR3 sequence (DNA): TGTGCCAGCAGGCTGGGACAGGGGGTAGGCATTCAGTACTTC. It encodes CASRLGQGVGIQYF.

This clonotype has just a few counts. This chain links TRBV18 with TRBJ2-1, with D possibly matching TRBD2 (6 bases). V was clipped by 0 bases and J by 10 bases, with 10 bases between them. Germline V gives CDR1 KGHSH, CDR2 LQKENI. The length of the CDR3 is 13 residues. The DNA of the CDR3 is TGTGCCAGCTCACCACCGGGGGAGGAGGAGCAGTTCTTC. Translated: CASSPPGEEEQFF.

J is TRBJ2-7 and V is TRBV29-1, with 8 positions matching TRBD2. Trimming at V came to 4 bases and at J to 3 bases, leaving 2 bases not matched to a gene. Germline V gene lookup returns CDR1 SQVTM and CDR2 ANQGSEA. CDR3 length equals 12 residues. This CDR3 is CSVAGTSYEQYF. The CDR3 DNA is TGCAGCGTTGCCGGGACTAGCTACGAGCAGTACTTC.

The sample holds many counts of this clonotype. The rearrangement uses TRBV20-1 and TRBJ1-4, with 10 bases aligning to TRBD1. The J segment lost 6 bases and the V segment lost 6 bases, leaving 13 bases of the junction unmatched. Per germline, CDR1 DFQATT and CDR2 SNEGSKA (reference sequence). This CDR3 contains 16 residues. The CDR3 bases are TGCAGTGCCAATCCTCTTTTGGGGACAGGGGATGAAAAACTGTTTTTT. Its translation: CSANPLLGTGDEKLFF.

V gene TRBV29-1 combines with J gene TRBJ1-2; perhaps TRBD1 as D (6 bases). The V end was cut by 5 bases, the J end by 4 bases, with 14 bases between. Germline lookup yields CDR1 SQVTM and CDR2 ANQGSEA. The CDR3 extends over 13 amino acids. CDR3 sequence: CSVTGLWGYGYTF. The CDR3 region has the DNA TGCAGCGTTACAGGGTTGTGGGGCTATGGCTACACCTTC.

There are many counts of this clonotype. The rearrangement links TRBV7-9 to TRBJ1-2, with 7 positions matching TRBD1. Per germline, CDR1 SEHNR and CDR2 FQNEAQ (reference sequence). This CDR3 has 16 residues. V dropped 5 bases and J dropped 9; count of bases not matched to a gene: 18. Here the CDR3 reads CASSARQGASVKSYTF. The CDR3, as DNA: TGTGCCAGCAGCGCCAGACAGGGCGCTTCCGTCAAAAGCTACACCTTC.

The chain couples TRBV5-6 to TRBJ2-1; TRBD2 matches 15 bases. The V gene end was trimmed by 7 bases and the J gene end by 4 bases; junction bases not matched to a gene: 9. The V gene's germline CDR1 is SGHDT and CDR2 YYEEEE. This CDR3 is built from 17 residues. CDR3 sequence: CASPRTSGRAGYNEQFF. CDR3 DNA sequence: TGTGCCAGCCCTAGGACTAGCGGGAGGGCCGGGTACAATGAGCAGTTCTTC.